This record concerns one T cell receptor beta chain sequence. Its antigen is currently unknown. PCR was performed using 60 Vbeta and 13 Jbeta primers. Generated by immunoSEQ multiplex PCR, the TCRdb table keeps only in-frame clones and is missing some. Among approximately 91,000 clones listed, approximately 77% were seen once. This entry belongs to a study of cytomegalovirus exposure and HLA in healthy donors. Study overall: Most donors, roughly 84% of roughly 400 genotyped, fell in the Caucasian-associated ancestry cluster.

V lost 2 bases and J 6 bases, leaving 10 bases between the germline ends. This CDR3 has 14 amino acids. Germline CDR1 reads MNHNS; CDR2 reads SASEGT. Study-wide points: When analyzed later, a missense DCLRE1C variant was found to be linked to TCR beta V- and J-gene trimming. A few chains linked to CMV were shown in vitro to be specific for CMV antigens.

The gene calls are TRBV6-1 and TRBJ2-2; D unresolved. Input material: PBMCs. The receptor was isolated from a human donor in good health. Here the CDR3 reads CASSENLRAGELFF. The CDR3 DNA is TGTGCCAGCAGTGAAAACCTACGGGCCGGGGAGCTGTTTTTT.